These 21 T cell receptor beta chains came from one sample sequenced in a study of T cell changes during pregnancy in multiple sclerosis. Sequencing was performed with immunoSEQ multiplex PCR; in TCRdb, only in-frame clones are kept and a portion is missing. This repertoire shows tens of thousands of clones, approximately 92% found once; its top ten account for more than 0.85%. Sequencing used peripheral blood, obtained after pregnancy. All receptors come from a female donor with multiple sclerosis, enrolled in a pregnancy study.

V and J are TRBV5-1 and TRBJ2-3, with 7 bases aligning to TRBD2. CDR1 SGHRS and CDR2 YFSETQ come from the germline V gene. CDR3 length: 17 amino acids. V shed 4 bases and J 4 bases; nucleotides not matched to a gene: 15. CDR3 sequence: CASSPGGGFRFADTQYF. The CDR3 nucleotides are TGCGCCAGCAGCCCGGGCGGGGGTTTTAGGTTTGCAGATACGCAGTATTTT.

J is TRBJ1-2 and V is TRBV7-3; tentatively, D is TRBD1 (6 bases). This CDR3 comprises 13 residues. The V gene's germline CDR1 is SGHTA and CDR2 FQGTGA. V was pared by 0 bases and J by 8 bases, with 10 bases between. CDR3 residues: CASSLTPGAGYTF. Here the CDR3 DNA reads TGTGCCAGCAGCTTAACTCCAGGGGCCGGCTACACCTTC.

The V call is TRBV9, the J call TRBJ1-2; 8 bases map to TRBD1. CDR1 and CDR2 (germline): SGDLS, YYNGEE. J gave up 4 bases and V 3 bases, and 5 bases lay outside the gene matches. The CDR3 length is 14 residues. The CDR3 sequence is CASSARDRLYGYTF. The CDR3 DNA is TGTGCCAGCAGCGCCAGGGACAGGCTCTATGGCTACACCTTC. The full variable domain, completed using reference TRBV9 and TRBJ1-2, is DSGVTQTPKHLITATGQRVTLRCSPRSGDLSVYWYQQSLDQGLQFLIQYYNGEERAKGNILERFSAQQFPDLHSELNLSSLELGDSALYFCASSARDRLYGYTFGSGTRLTVV.

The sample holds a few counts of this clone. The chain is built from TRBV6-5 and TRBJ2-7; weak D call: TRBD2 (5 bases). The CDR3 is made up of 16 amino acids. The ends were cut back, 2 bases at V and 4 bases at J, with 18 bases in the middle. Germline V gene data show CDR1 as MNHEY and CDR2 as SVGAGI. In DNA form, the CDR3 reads TGTGCCAGCAGTTACCCGGACTCTCCCCCGGGATACGAGCAGTACTTC. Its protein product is CASSYPDSPPGYEQYF.

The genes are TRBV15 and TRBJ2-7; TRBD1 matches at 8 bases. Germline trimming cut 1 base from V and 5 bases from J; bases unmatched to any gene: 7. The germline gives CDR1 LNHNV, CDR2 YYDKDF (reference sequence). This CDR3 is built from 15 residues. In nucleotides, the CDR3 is TGTGCCACCAGCAGAGGGACAGGGTGGCAGGACGAGCAGTACTTC. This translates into CATSRGTGWQDEQYF.

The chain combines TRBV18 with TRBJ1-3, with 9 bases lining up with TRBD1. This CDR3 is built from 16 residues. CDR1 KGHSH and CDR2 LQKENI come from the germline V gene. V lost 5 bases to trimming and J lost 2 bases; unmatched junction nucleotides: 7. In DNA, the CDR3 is TGTGCCAGCTCAGCTCAACAGGGGGCGGCTGGAAACACCATATATTTT. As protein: CASSAQQGAAGNTIYF.

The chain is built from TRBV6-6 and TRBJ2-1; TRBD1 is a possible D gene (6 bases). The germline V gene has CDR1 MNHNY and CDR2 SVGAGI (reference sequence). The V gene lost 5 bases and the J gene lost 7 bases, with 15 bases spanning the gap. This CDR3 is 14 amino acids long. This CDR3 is CASSPSRGWNEQFF. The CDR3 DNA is TGTGCCAGCAGTCCCTCTAGGGGGTGGAATGAGCAGTTCTTC.

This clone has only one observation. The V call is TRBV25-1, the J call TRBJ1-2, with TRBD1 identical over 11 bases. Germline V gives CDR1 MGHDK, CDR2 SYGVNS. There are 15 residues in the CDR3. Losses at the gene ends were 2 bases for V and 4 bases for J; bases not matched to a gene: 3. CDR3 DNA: TGTGCCAGCAGTGAACCGGGACAGGGGGTCTATGGCTACACCTTC. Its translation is CASSEPGQGVYGYTF.

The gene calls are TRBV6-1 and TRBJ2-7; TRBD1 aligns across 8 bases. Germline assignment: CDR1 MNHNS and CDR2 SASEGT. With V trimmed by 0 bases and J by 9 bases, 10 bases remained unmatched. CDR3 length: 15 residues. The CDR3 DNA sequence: TGTGCCAGCAGTGAAGCGCTTGGGGGGACAGGTACGCAGTACTTC. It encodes CASSEALGGTGTQYF.

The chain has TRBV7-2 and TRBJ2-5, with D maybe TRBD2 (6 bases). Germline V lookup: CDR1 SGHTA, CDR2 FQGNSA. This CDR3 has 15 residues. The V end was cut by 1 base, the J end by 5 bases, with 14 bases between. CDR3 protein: CASSLGAGRRETQYF. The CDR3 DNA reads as TGTGCCAGCAGCTTAGGTGCGGGGCGGCGGGAGACCCAGTACTTC.

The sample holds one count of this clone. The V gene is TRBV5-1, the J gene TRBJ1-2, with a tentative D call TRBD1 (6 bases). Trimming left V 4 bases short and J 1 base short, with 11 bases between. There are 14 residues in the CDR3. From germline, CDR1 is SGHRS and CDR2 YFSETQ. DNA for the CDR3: TGCGCCAGCAGCCGGACAGACAATAACTATGGCTACACCTTC. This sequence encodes CASSRTDNNYGYTF. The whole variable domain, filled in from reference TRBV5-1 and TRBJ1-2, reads KAGVTQTPRYLIKTRGQQVTLSCSPISGHRSVSWYQQTPGQGLQFLFEYFSETQRNKGNFPGRFSGRQFSNSRSEMNVSTLELGDSALYLCASSRTDNNYGYTFGSGTRLTVV.

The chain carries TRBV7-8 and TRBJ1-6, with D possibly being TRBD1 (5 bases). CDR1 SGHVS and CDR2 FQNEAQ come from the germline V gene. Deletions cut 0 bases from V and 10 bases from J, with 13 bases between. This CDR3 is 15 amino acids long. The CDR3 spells CASSLATQGRSPLHF. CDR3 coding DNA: TGTGCCAGCAGCTTAGCCACCCAGGGAAGGTCACCCCTCCACTTT.

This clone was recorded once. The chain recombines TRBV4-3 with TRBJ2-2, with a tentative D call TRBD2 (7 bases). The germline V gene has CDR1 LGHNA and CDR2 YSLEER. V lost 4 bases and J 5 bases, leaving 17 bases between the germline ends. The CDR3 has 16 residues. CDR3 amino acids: CASSRRGAGTTGELFF. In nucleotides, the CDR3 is TGCGCCAGCAGCCGCAGGGGAGCGGGGACTACCGGGGAGCTGTTTTTT.

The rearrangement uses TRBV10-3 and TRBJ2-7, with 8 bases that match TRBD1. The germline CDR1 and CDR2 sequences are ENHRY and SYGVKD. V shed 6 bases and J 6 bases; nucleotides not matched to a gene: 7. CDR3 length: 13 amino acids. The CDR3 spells CAISPGQGSEQYF. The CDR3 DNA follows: TGTGCCATCAGCCCAGGACAGGGATCCGAGCAGTACTTC.

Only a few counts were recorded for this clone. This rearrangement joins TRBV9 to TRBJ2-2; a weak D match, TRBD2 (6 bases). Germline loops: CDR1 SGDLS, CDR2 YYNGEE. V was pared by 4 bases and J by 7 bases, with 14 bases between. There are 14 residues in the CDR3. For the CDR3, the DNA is TGTGCCAGCAGCAATACGGGGGTCGACGGGGAGCTGTTTTTT. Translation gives CASSNTGVDGELFF.

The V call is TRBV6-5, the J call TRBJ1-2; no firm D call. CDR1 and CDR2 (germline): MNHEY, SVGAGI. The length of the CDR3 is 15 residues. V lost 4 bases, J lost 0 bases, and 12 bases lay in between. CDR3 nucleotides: TGTGCCAGCAGTTGGACGGGGTCGACTAACTATGGCTACACCTTC. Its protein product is CASSWTGSTNYGYTF.

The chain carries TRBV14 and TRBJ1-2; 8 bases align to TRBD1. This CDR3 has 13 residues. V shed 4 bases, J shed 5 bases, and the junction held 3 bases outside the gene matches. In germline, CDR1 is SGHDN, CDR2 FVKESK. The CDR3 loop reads CASSPGQEYGYTF. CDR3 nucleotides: TGTGCCAGCAGCCCGGGACAGGAGTATGGCTACACCTTC.

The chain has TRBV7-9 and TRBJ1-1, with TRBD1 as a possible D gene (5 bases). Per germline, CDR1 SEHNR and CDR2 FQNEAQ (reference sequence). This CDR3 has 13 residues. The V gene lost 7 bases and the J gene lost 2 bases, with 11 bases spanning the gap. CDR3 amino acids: CASNLQANTEAFF. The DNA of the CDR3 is TGTGCCAGCAATTTACAGGCCAACACTGAAGCTTTCTTT.

The CDR3 DNA reads TGTGCCAGCAGCTTAGATGGACAGCCCTACGAGCAGTACTTC. Amino acids: CASSLDGQPYEQYF. The chain joins TRBV11-2 to TRBJ2-7; D may be TRBD1 (6 bases). This CDR3 region has 14 residues. The germline V gene encodes CDR1 SGHAT and CDR2 FQNNGV. The V and J ends lost 0 bases and 2 bases respectively, with 8 bases between them.

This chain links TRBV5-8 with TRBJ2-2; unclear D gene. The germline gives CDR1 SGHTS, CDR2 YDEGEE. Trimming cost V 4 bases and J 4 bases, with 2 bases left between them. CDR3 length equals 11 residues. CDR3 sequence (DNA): TGTGCCAGCAGCCGCACCGGGGAGCTGTTTTTT. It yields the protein CASSRTGELFF.

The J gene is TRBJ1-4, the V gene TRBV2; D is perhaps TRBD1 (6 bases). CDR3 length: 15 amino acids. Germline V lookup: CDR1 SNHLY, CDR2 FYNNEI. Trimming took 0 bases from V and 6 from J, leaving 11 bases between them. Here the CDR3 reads CASSEAAGVYEKLFF. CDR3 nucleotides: TGTGCCAGCAGTGAAGCGGCAGGGGTCTATGAAAAACTGTTTTTT.